These 29 T cell receptor beta chains share one sample of origin, sequenced in a study of beta chain features in type 1 diabetes. cDNA synthesis used the whole RNA isolate, giving expressed TCRB sequences. The repertoire was sequenced with immunoSEQ multiplex PCR; TCRdb's copy has only in-frame clones and lacks some. The sample has over 100,000 clones, approximately 39% seen once. Specimen: stem cell memory CD4+ T cells from blood. The receptors derive from a woman aged 18-29 years in good health.

This clone was detected a few times. The rearrangement uses TRBV5-1 and TRBJ2-3; D is unclear. The CDR3 sequence is 14 residues long. From germline, CDR1 is SGHRS and CDR2 YFSETQ. V lost 3 bases and J 1 base, leaving 9 bases between the germline ends. CDR3 loop: CASSSESGTDTQYF. CDR3 nucleotides: TGCGCCAGCAGCTCTGAGAGCGGCACAGATACGCAGTATTTT.

This clone came up a few times. The chain couples TRBV18 to TRBJ2-3; 8 bases line up with TRBD1. Germline assignment: CDR1 KGHSH and CDR2 LQKENI. With V trimmed by 6 bases and J by 4 bases, 3 bases remained unmatched. The CDR3 is made up of 13 amino acids. The CDR3 DNA follows: TGTGCCAGCTCGCCGGACAGGGCAGATACGCAGTATTTT. This translates into CASSPDRADTQYF.

This chain connects TRBV7-8 to TRBJ1-5; tentative D call: TRBD1 (5 bases). The CDR3 sequence is 10 residues long. CDR1 is SGHVS and CDR2 is FQNEAQ in the germline V gene. The DNA of the CDR3 is TGTGCACCGGGGGATCAGCCCCAGCATTTT. The encoded protein is CAPGDQPQHF.

Only a few counts were recorded for this clone. V is TRBV19 and J is TRBJ2-4; D is unresolved. Germline V CDR1 and CDR2: LNHDA, SQIVND (reference sequence). The CDR3 has 15 amino acids. Trimming took off 5 bases at V and 3 bases at J, with 14 bases between the two ends. The CDR3, as DNA: TGTGCCAGTAGTTTTGAGTCGCTAGTCAAAAACATTCAGTACTTC. Its protein is CASSFESLVKNIQYF. The full variable domain, completed using reference TRBV19 and TRBJ2-4, is DGGITQSPKYLFRKEGQNVTLSCEQNLNHDAMYWYRQDPGQGLRLIYYSQIVNDFQKGDIAEGYSVSREKKESFPLTVTSAQKNPTAFYLCASSFESLVKNIQYFGAGTRLSVL.

The chain employs TRBV6-6 and TRBJ2-7; no firm D call. The CDR3 totals 11 residues. The germline V gene has CDR1 MNHNY and CDR2 SVGAGI (reference sequence). Between the trimmed V and J ends, which lost 4 bases and 3 bases, there was a span of 4 bases. The CDR3 here is CASSSNYEQYF. The DNA for the CDR3 is TGTGCCAGCAGTTCAAACTACGAGCAGTACTTC.

V usage is TRBV7-9 and J usage is TRBJ2-5; 7 nucleotides match TRBD1. V was pared by 5 bases and J by 5 bases, with 14 bases of the junction left unmatched. Germline V gene data show CDR1 as SEHNR and CDR2 as FQNEAQ (reference sequence). The length of the CDR3 is 16 residues. Here the CDR3 reads CASSLEGGPGRETQYF. CDR3 DNA: TGTGCCAGCAGCCTAGAAGGGGGCCCCGGGCGGGAGACCCAGTACTTC.

CDR3 region: CASSQRDRALKREAHGELFF. In nucleotides, the CDR3 is TGTGCCAGCAGCCAGAGGGACAGGGCCTTAAAGCGGGAGGCCCACGGGGAGCTGTTTTTT. The chain joins TRBV14 to TRBJ2-2; possibly TRBD1 or TRBD2 for D (9 bases each). The CDR3 runs 20 residues. Germline V gene lookup returns CDR1 SGHDN and CDR2 FVKESK. V was shortened by 3 bases and J by 7 bases, with 30 bases between the two germline ends.

The V call is TRBV5-1, the J call TRBJ2-1; D unresolved. Looked up from germline, CDR1 is SGHRS and CDR2 is YFSETQ. The CDR3 extends over 12 amino acids. Trimming left V 0 bases short and J 7 bases short, with 5 bases between. In DNA form, the CDR3 reads TGCGCCAGCAGCTTGGCCGGGAATGAGCAGTTCTTC. Its protein product is CASSLAGNEQFF.

This clone was counted between two and nine times. This chain uses TRBV4-1 with TRBJ2-7; D is possibly TRBD1 (6 bases). Germline CDR1 MGHRA, CDR2 YSYEKL. The CDR3 totals 16 residues. Between the trimmed V and J ends, which lost 1 base and 3 bases, there was a span of 16 bases. The CDR3, as DNA: TGCGCCAGCAGCCAAGCACTTGTACAGGGTTACTACGAGCAGTACTTC. Protein product: CASSQALVQGYYEQYF.

The J gene is TRBJ2-5, the V gene TRBV9, with TRBD2 matching over 7 bases. Germline CDR1 is SGDLS and CDR2 is YYNGEE. The CDR3 sequence is 15 residues long. The V gene end was trimmed by 0 bases and the J gene end by 4 bases; junction bases not matched to a gene: 6. The DNA of the CDR3 is TGTGCCAGCAGCGTAGGTGCGGGAGCTGTAGAGACCCAGTACTTC. It specifies CASSVGAGAVETQYF.

This clone was detected only a few times. This chain uses TRBV2 with TRBJ2-7; no clear D gene. Between the trimmed V and J ends, which lost 0 bases and 3 bases, there was a span of 6 bases. Germline V gives CDR1 SNHLY, CDR2 FYNNEI. The CDR3 runs to 13 residues. CDR3 loop: CASSEAPVYEQYF. For the CDR3, the DNA is TGTGCCAGCAGTGAAGCGCCAGTCTACGAGCAGTACTTC.

The chain links TRBV15 to TRBJ2-1, with 8 nucleotides matching TRBD2. The germline gives CDR1 LNHNV, CDR2 YYDKDF (reference sequence). V gave up 6 bases and J gave up 0 bases; unmatched junction bases: 7. CDR3 length equals 16 residues. In DNA, the CDR3 is TGTGCCACCAGAGGGGAGGGGACTAGCTCCTACAATGAGCAGTTCTTC. The encoded protein is CATRGEGTSSYNEQFF.

The chain is built from TRBV19 and TRBJ2-2, with D perhaps TRBD1 (6 bases). CDR1 LNHDA and CDR2 SQIVND come from the germline V gene (reference sequence). This CDR3 is built from 15 residues. Trimming stripped 4 bases from V and 4 bases from J, with 13 bases between. The CDR3 sequence: CASSRDRSSTGELFF. The CDR3 DNA sequence: TGTGCCAGTAGTAGAGACAGGTCGAGCACCGGGGAGCTGTTTTTT.

The J gene is TRBJ2-1, the V gene TRBV11-2; D is undetermined. The germline V and J ends were trimmed by 5 bases and 3 bases, with 5 bases remaining between them. Germline V gene lookup returns CDR1 SGHAT and CDR2 FQNNGV. The CDR3 covers 12 residues. CDR3 loop: CASSDIYNEQFF. DNA of the CDR3: TGTGCCAGCAGCGACATCTACAATGAGCAGTTCTTC.

Here the CDR3 DNA reads TGTGCCAGCAGCTTAAGGGGGCCGGTCTACGAGCAGTACTTC. It encodes CASSLRGPVYEQYF. This chain links TRBV7-9 with TRBJ2-7, with TRBD1 identical over 7 bases. With V trimmed by 2 bases and J by 3 bases, 4 bases remained unmatched. Germline V gene lookup returns CDR1 SEHNR and CDR2 FQNEAQ (reference sequence). CDR3 size: 14 residues.

The genes are TRBV7-8 and TRBJ2-7; 9 bases line up with TRBD1. J lost 5 bases, V lost 4 bases, and 6 bases had no gene match. The CDR3 length is 14 residues. CDR1 SGHVS and CDR2 FQNEAQ come from the germline V gene. Here the CDR3 reads CASSSNRGLNEQYF. In DNA, the CDR3 is TGTGCCAGCAGCTCTAACAGGGGGCTAAACGAGCAGTACTTC.

This clone has only a few counts. J is TRBJ2-7 and V is TRBV5-1; 7 nucleotides align to TRBD2. This CDR3 spans 16 amino acids. With V trimmed by 4 bases and J by 5 bases, 15 bases remained unmatched. From germline, CDR1 is SGHRS and CDR2 YFSETQ. The CDR3, as DNA: TGCGCCAGCAGCCCTATCGGGACCCCACGGGGGGACGAGCAGTACTTC. Encoded protein: CASSPIGTPRGDEQYF.

The chain links TRBV30 to TRBJ1-1, with a tentative D call TRBD1 (5 bases). Germline CDR1 GTSNPN, CDR2 SVGIG (reference sequence). The CDR3 runs to 14 residues. Trimming cost V 5 bases and J 4 bases, with 17 bases left between them. CDR3 bases: TGTGCCTGGGTGGGGACTCTACGGTCCACTGAAGCTTTCTTT. Amino acid sequence: CAWVGTLRSTEAFF.

The V and J genes are TRBV30 and TRBJ2-7, with 8 bases matching TRBD2. V lost 5 bases, J lost 6 bases, and 3 bases stayed unmatched. The CDR3 extends over 11 amino acids. Germline values: CDR1 GTSNPN, CDR2 SVGIG (reference sequence). Here the CDR3 reads CAWYRGGEQYF. CDR3 nucleotide sequence: TGTGCCTGGTACCGGGGGGGCGAGCAGTACTTC.

This rearrangement joins TRBV30 to TRBJ1-5, with D perhaps matching TRBD1 (6 bases). V was clipped by 5 bases and J by 0 bases, with 17 bases between them. Looked up from germline, CDR1 is GTSNPN and CDR2 is SVGIG (reference sequence). The CDR3 spans 16 residues. Here the CDR3 DNA reads TGTGCCTGGGTCGGCAGGACAGCCGATAGCAATCAGCCCCAGCATTTT. Translating gives CAWVGRTADSNQPQHF.

This chain joins TRBV2 and TRBJ2-7; D not resolved. Germline CDR1 reads SNHLY; CDR2 reads FYNNEI. The CDR3 runs to 14 residues. V dropped 6 bases and J dropped 2 bases, with 14 bases sitting between them. CDR3: CASRGDLWTYEQYF. In nucleotides, the CDR3 is TGTGCCAGCAGAGGAGACCTTTGGACCTACGAGCAGTACTTC.

The V gene is TRBV28, the J gene TRBJ2-7; 11 bases match TRBD2. The CDR3 loop spans 14 amino acids. The trim removed 4 bases at V and 12 bases at J, leaving 11 bases unmatched. CDR1 is MDHEN and CDR2 is SYDVKM in the germline V gene. CDR3 bases: TGTGCCAGCAGTTGGACTAGCGGGCAGGGGTCGGTGTACTTC. This codes for CASSWTSGQGSVYF.

V and J are TRBV5-1 and TRBJ1-2; D might be TRBD1 (6 bases). The CDR3 has 17 residues. Germline loops: CDR1 SGHRS, CDR2 YFSETQ. Trimming took off 2 bases at V and 2 bases at J, with 19 bases between the two ends. CDR3 in amino acids: CASSLGAGAGQNYGYTF. The DNA for the CDR3 is TGCGCCAGCAGCTTAGGGGCCGGAGCAGGACAGAACTATGGCTACACCTTC.

V gene TRBV19 combines with J gene TRBJ2-5, with a possible D match to TRBD1 (5 bases). CDR3 size: 13 residues. V shed 4 bases and J shed 4 bases, with 10 bases lying between them. The germline CDR1 and CDR2 sequences are LNHDA and SQIVND (reference sequence). In DNA form, the CDR3 reads TGTGCCAGTAGTACAGGGATGGGAGAGACCCAGTACTTC. This translates into CASSTGMGETQYF.

This clone was counted only a few times. The J gene is TRBJ1-2, the V gene TRBV7-9, with a possible D match to TRBD1 (5 bases). The CDR3 runs 16 residues. Germline assignment: CDR1 SEHNR and CDR2 FQNEAQ (reference sequence). Trimming left V 3 bases short and J 0 bases short, with 14 bases between. CDR3 in amino acids: CASSFGGRDSNYGYTF. CDR3 nucleotide sequence: TGTGCCAGCAGCTTTGGGGGACGGGACTCTAACTATGGCTACACCTTC.

The table lists this clone with a few counts. This chain connects TRBV7-7 to TRBJ2-1; 11 bases line up with TRBD2. The CDR3 runs to 15 residues. The V and J ends lost 5 bases and 7 bases, in that order; junction bases with no gene match: 7. Germline V lookup: CDR1 SSHAT, CDR2 FNYEAQ (reference sequence). The CDR3 here is CASSLTSGRQNEQFF. DNA of the CDR3: TGTGCCAGCAGCCTCACTAGCGGGAGACAAAATGAGCAGTTCTTC. Using reference TRBV7-7 and TRBJ2-1 for the parts outside the CDR3, the full variable domain is GAGVSQSPRYKVTKRGQDVTLRCDPISSHATLYWYQQALGQGPEFLTYFNYEAQPDKSGLPSDRFSAERPEGSISTLTIQRTEQRDSAMYRCASSLTSGRQNEQFFGPGTRLTVL.

The chain has TRBV14 and TRBJ2-1, with D perhaps TRBD1 (6 bases). The CDR3 consists of 12 residues. CDR1 SGHDN and CDR2 FVKESK come from the germline V gene. The germline V and J ends were trimmed by 5 bases and 10 bases, with 12 bases remaining between them. In DNA, the CDR3 is TGTGCCAGCAGCATCCAGGGGTGGGAGCAGTTCTTC. This encodes CASSIQGWEQFF.

The genes are TRBV5-1 and TRBJ1-1; 7 bases align to TRBD1. This CDR3 is built from 12 residues. Germline trimming cut 4 bases from V and 8 bases from J; bases unmatched to any gene: 5. Germline V CDR1 and CDR2: SGHRS, YFSETQ. The CDR3 is CASSLRDREAFF. The DNA of the CDR3 is TGCGCCAGCAGCCTCCGGGACAGAGAAGCTTTCTTT. Full variable domain (outside the CDR3, taken from reference TRBV5-1 and TRBJ1-1): KAGVTQTPRYLIKTRGQQVTLSCSPISGHRSVSWYQQTPGQGLQFLFEYFSETQRNKGNFPGRFSGRQFSNSRSEMNVSTLELGDSALYLCASSLRDREAFFGQGTRLTVV.

The J gene is TRBJ2-1, the V gene TRBV5-5, with 9 nucleotides matching TRBD2. The CDR3 totals 15 residues. Germline CDR1 reads SGHKS; CDR2 reads YYEKEE (reference sequence). The ends lost 0 bases at V and 10 bases at J; junction bases unmatched: 8. Here the CDR3 DNA reads TGTGCCAGCAGCTTGGTGCTAGCGGGGAATGAGGAGCAGTTCTTC. It encodes CASSLVLAGNEEQFF.